The clone carrying this TCR beta chain was counted a few times. Its antigen is undetermined. These data are taken from a study of cytomegalovirus exposure and HLA in healthy donors. Use of 60 Vbeta and 13 Jbeta primers characterized the PCR. Sequencing was performed with immunoSEQ multiplex PCR; in TCRdb, only in-frame clones are kept and a portion is missing. This sample carries about 89,000 clones, 60% to 80% of them seen once, and the ten largest clones take 3.5% to 4.5%. General observations from the study: Later on, a genetic analysis was performed. It linked a missense variant in DCLRE1C with V- and J-gene trimming of TCR beta. In an earlier analysis, most TCR beta V segments were productive about 87% or about 30% of the time.

Sequenced sample: PBMCs. The clonotype comes from a man younger than 40 in good health and CMV-seronegative.

CDR3 sequence: CAISEGGGDEQFF. In DNA form, the CDR3 reads TGTGCCATCAGTGAGGGTGGAGGGGATGAGCAGTTCTTC. The chain employs TRBV10-3 and TRBJ2-1, with TRBD2 as a possible D gene (6 bases). The CDR3 sequence is 13 residues long. Germline V gene sequence: CDR1 ENHRY, CDR2 SYGVKD. Trimming removed 2 bases at V and 8 bases at J, with 10 bases between.